This is a list of T cell receptor beta chains from one sample in a study of cytomegalovirus exposure and HLA in healthy donors. Method: immunoSEQ multiplex PCR; TCRdb's copy keeps in-frame clones and lacks some. The table lists more than 85,000 clones, 50% to 70% of them singletons. The specimen was PBMCs. The receptors come from a human donor in good health. The CDR3 runs from the conserved cysteine through the conserved F or W. D genes are given only for firm matches. Expanded clones are given a class, and other clones once, few, many or no size at all.

. TRBJ2-7 TRBV15 TRBD2 CATSQGLAGVGAYEQYF TGTGCCACCAGCCAAGGACTAGCGGGAGTAGGGGCCTACGAGCAGTACTTC
. TRBJ2-2 TRBV30 TRBD1 CAWSPGQGISAGELFF TGTGCCTGGTCGCCGGGACAGGGTATTTCGGCCGGGGAGCTGTTTTTT
. TRBJ2-3 TRBV11-2 TRBD1 CASSLRTGRRTDTQYF TGTGCCAGCAGCCTCCGGACAGGGCGTAGAACAGATACGCAGTATTTT
. TRBJ1-1 TRBV30 . CAWSFGQVLGGEAFF TGTGCCTGGAGTTTTGGTCAGGTTCTTGGAGGTGAAGCTTTCTTT
. TRBJ2-7 TRBV27 . CASSFLSKGEGHEQYF TGTGCCAGCAGTTTCCTCTCTAAGGGAGAGGGCCACGAGCAGTACTTC
. TRBJ2-5 TRBV5-6 TRBD1 CASSLRDRAGETQYF TGTGCCAGCAGCTTGAGGGACAGGGCCGGAGAGACCCAGTACTTC
. TRBJ2-1 TRBV7-9 . CASSSRRGNNEQFF TGTGCCAGCAGCTCCCGTAGAGGTAACAATGAGCAGTTCTTC
once TRBJ1-5 TRBV7-2 . CASSLDPRGYSNQPQHF TGTGCCAGCAGCTTAGACCCCAGGGGCTATAGCAATCAGCCCCAGCATTTT
. TRBJ1-1 TRBV6-5 TRBD1 CASSYSAGGGTEAFF TGTGCCAGCAGTTACTCCGCAGGGGGCGGAACTGAAGCTTTCTTT
. TRBJ2-3 TRBV6-5 . CASSYGLTDTDTQYF TGTGCCAGCAGTTACGGGTTGACAGACACAGATACGCAGTATTTT
. TRBJ1-6 TRBV9 . CASSVELGAFPLHF TGTGCCAGCAGCGTAGAATTGGGGGCCTTTCCCCTCCACTTT
. TRBJ2-7 TRBV5-1 . CAGSLFDSNYEQYF TGCGCCGGCAGCTTGTTCGACAGTAACTACGAGCAGTACTTC
. TRBJ2-3 TRBV7-6 TRBD2 CAAALGPGGTQYF TGTGCCGCCGCGCTCGGCCCGGGGGGTACGCAGTATTTT
. TRBJ2-7 TRBV14 TRBD1 CASSHWTGDSYEQYF TGTGCCAGCAGCCATTGGACAGGGGATTCCTACGAGCAGTACTTC
. TRBJ2-7 TRBV6-5 TRBD1 CASSPGQGDPYEQYF TGTGCCAGCAGTCCGGGACAGGGAGACCCCTACGAGCAGTACTTC
. TRBJ2-2 TRBV27 . CASSLRYTGELFF TGTGCCAGCAGTTTGCGGTACACCGGGGAGCTGTTTTTT
. TRBJ2-5 TRBV11-2 TRBD1 CASSPGTGGRETQYF TGTGCCAGCAGCCCCGGGACAGGGGGCCGTGAGACCCAGTACTTC
. TRBJ2-3 TRBV29-1 TRBD1 CSARQGADTQYF TGCAGCGCGAGACAGGGGGCGGATACGCAGTATTTT
few TRBJ2-1 TRBV7-3 TRBD1 CASTPGTGGGDEQFF TGTGCCAGCACCCCCGGGACAGGGGGAGGAGATGAGCAGTTCTTC
. TRBJ1-1 TRBV19 . CATLPPGQGGPIF TGTGCCACCCTTCCACCGGGACAAGGTGGCCCGATCTTT
. TRBJ1-6 TRBV2 TRBD1 CASRPRQGDSPLHF TGTGCCAGCAGACCTAGACAGGGCGATTCACCCCTCCACTTT
. TRBJ2-1 TRBV29-1 TRBD2 CSVEDWVAGGYNEQFF TGCAGCGTTGAAGATTGGGTAGCGGGGGGCTACAATGAGCAGTTCTTC
few TRBJ1-2 TRBV29-1 . CSVLIGGYGYTF TGCAGCGTCTTAATCGGGGGGTACGGCTACACCTTC